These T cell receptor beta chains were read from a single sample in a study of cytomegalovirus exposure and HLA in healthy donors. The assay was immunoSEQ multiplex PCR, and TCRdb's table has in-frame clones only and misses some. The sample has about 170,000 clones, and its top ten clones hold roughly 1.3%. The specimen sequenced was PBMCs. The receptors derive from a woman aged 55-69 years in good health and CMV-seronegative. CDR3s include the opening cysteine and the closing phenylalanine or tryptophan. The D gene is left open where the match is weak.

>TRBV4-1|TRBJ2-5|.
CASSHLDRDYQETQYF
TGCGCCAGCAGCCACCTAGACCGGGACTACCAAGAGACCCAGTACTTC
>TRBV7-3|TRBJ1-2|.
CASSTGQTNYGYTF
TGTGCCAGCAGTACGGGACAAACTAACTATGGCTACACCTTC
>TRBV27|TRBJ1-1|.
CASSRNQGGTEAFF
TGTGCCAGCAGTAGAAATCAGGGAGGCACTGAAGCTTTCTTT
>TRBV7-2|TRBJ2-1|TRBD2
CASSLSGKSYNEQFF
TGTGCCAGCAGCCTTAGCGGGAAATCCTACAATGAGCAGTTCTTC
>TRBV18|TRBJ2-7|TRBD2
CASSPSLAGERQTYEQYF
TGTGCCAGCTCACCTTCACTAGCGGGGGAACGTCAAACCTACGAGCAGTACTTC
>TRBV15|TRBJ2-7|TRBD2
CATSAGLALSYEQYF
TGTGCCACCAGCGCCGGACTAGCCTTGTCCTACGAGCAGTACTTC
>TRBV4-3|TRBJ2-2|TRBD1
CASSLQGVTNTGELFF
TGCGCCAGCAGCCTCCAGGGGGTGACGAACACCGGGGAGCTGTTTTTT
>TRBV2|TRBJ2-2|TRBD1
CASRGTGGKNTGELFF
TGTGCCAGCAGGGGCACAGGGGGTAAAAACACCGGGGAGCTGTTTTTT
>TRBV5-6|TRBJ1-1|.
CASSWGGEAFF
TGTGCCAGCAGCTGGGGGGGGGAAGCTTTCTTT
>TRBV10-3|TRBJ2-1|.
CAISESRVGNEQFF
TGTGCCATCAGTGAGTCGCGGGTGGGGAATGAGCAGTTCTTC
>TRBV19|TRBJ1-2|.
CASSIARVGYGYTF
TGTGCCAGTAGTATAGCCAGGGTTGGCTATGGCTACACCTTC
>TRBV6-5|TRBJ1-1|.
CASSYSKISEAFF
TGTGCCAGCAGTTACTCGAAGATCAGTGAAGCTTTCTTT
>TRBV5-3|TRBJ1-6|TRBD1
CARSPGTAFTDDLSYNSPLHF
TGTGCCAGAAGCCCCGGGACAGCTTTTACCGACGACCTCTCCTATAATTCACCCCTCCACTTT
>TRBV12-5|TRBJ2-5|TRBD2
CASGPPKGLAAGETQYF
TGTGCTAGTGGACCTCCAAAAGGACTAGCGGCGGGGGAGACCCAGTACTTC
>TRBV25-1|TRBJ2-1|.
CASRAQAFSSYNEQFF
TGTGCCAGCAGAGCCCAAGCGTTTAGCTCCTACAATGAGCAGTTCTTC
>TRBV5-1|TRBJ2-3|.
CASSLGTVSDTQYF
TGCGCCAGCAGCTTGGGGACAGTCTCAGATACGCAGTATTTT
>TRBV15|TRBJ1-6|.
CATSTAGYNSPLHF
TGTGCCACCAGCACTGCGGGATATAATTCACCCCTCCACTTT
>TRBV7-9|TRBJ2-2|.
CASSLDNRWTGELFF
TGTGCCAGCAGCTTAGATAACAGGTGGACCGGGGAGCTGTTTTTT
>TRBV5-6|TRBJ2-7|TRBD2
CASSLTSGRFYEQYF
TGTGCCAGCAGTCTTACTAGCGGGAGGTTCTACGAGCAGTACTTC
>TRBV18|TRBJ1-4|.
CASSPGRLNEKLFF
TGTGCCAGCTCACCGGGCCGGTTAAATGAAAAACTGTTTTTT
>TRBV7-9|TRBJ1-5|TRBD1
CASSETGALIQPQHF
TGTGCCAGCAGCGAAACAGGGGCTTTAATTCAGCCCCAGCATTTT
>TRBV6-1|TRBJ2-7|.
CASSVLEGYEQYF
TGTGCCAGCAGTGTGTTAGAGGGCTACGAGCAGTACTTC
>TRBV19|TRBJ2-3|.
CASSTALAGTQYF
TGTGCCAGTAGTACTGCCCTGGCGGGAACGCAGTATTTT
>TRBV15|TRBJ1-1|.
CATSRDGGLNTEAFF
TGTGCCACCAGCAGAGATGGGGGGTTGAACACTGAAGCTTTCTTT
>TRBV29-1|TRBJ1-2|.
CSVQQGTNYGYTF
TGCAGCGTGCAGCAGGGTACTAACTATGGCTACACCTTC
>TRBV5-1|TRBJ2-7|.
CASSSRGSSYEQYF
TGCGCCAGCAGTTCTCGGGGGAGCTCCTACGAGCAGTACTTC
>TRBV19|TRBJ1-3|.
CASSIQGTGNTIYF
TGTGCCAGTAGTATTCAGGGAACTGGAAACACCATATATTTT
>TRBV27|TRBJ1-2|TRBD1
CASSPRQGQSYGYTF
TGTGCCAGCAGTCCCCGACAGGGCCAGTCATATGGCTACACCTTC
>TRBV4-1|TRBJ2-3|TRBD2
CASSQDGVGTSGTSTDTQYF
TGCGCCAGCAGCCAAGATGGGGTGGGGACTAGCGGGACTAGCACAGATACGCAGTATTTT
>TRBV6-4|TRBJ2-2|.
CASSGLANTGELFF
TGTGCCAGCAGTGGGCTGGCGAACACCGGGGAGCTGTTTTTT
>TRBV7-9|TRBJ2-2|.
CASSIVGGTGELFF
TGTGCCAGCAGCATAGTGGGGGGCACCGGGGAGCTGTTTTTT
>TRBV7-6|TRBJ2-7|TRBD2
CASSLALGLAGGSSYEQYF
TGTGCCAGCAGCTTAGCCCTTGGACTAGCGGGGGGGTCGTCCTACGAGCAGTACTTC